Each of the 9 T cell receptor beta chains below was sequenced from the same sample in a study of a mutant IDH1 vaccine in newly diagnosed glioma. Here immunoSEQ multiplex PCR was the method, and the copy in TCRdb shows in-frame clones only, minus some. The data show 15,000 or so clones, 85% to 90% seen once. The time point was: baseline, week 1 (first vaccination visit). The treatment: pre-vaccination baseline after standard-of-care therapy. The specimen was PBMCs, collected from a glioma patient treated with radiotherapy, temozolomide or both. These receptors were obtained from a woman aged 40 to 50 with glioma. Some clones in this sample may be carry-over from other donors' samples.

The chain uses TRBV10-1 and TRBJ2-3; a weak D match, TRBD1 (5 bases). The germline V gene has CDR1 WNHNN and CDR2 SYGVQD (reference sequence). Deletions cut 5 bases from V and 0 bases from J, with 6 bases between. The CDR3 is made up of 13 amino acids. The CDR3 DNA sequence: TGCGCCAGCAGTAGACAGAGCACAGATACGCAGTATTTT. Protein product: CASSRQSTDTQYF.

The table lists this clone with a few counts. The gene calls are TRBV14 and TRBJ1-1, with TRBD1 as a possible D gene (5 bases). Germline CDR1 is SGHDN and CDR2 is FVKESK. V lost 6 bases, J lost 4 bases, and 18 bases lay in between. The CDR3 length is 15 residues. The DNA for the CDR3 is TGTGCCAGCAGTCTCCAATTCGGGGGGAGCACTGAAGCTTTCTTT. This gives the protein CASSLQFGGSTEAFF. The complete variable domain, with remaining parts taken from reference TRBV14 and TRBJ1-1, reads EAGVTQFPSHSVIEKGQTVTLRCDPISGHDNLYWYRRVMGKEIKFLLHFVKESKQDESGMPNNRFLAERTGGTYSTLKVQPAELEDSGVYFCASSLQFGGSTEAFFGQGTRLTVV.

The V gene is TRBV5-4, the J gene TRBJ1-1; 7 bases align to TRBD1. J was trimmed by 4 bases and V by 4 bases; bases with no gene match: 10. Germline V gene lookup returns CDR1 SGHNT and CDR2 YYREEE (reference sequence). CDR3 length equals 15 residues. The CDR3 region has the DNA TGTGCCAGCAGCGTGGGACAGCCAGTCCCCACTGAAGCTTTCTTT. This translates into CASSVGQPVPTEAFF.

This clone appeared a single time. J is TRBJ1-5 and V is TRBV28, with 7 bases lining up with TRBD1. Germline loops: CDR1 MDHEN, CDR2 SYDVKM. The V and J ends lost 6 bases and 1 base, in that order; junction bases with no gene match: 9. This CDR3 contains 16 residues. In DNA form, the CDR3 reads TGTGCCAGCAGATACGGGACAGTGCAAAGCAATCAGCCCCAGCATTTT. This sequence encodes CASRYGTVQSNQPQHF.

The chain has TRBV6-6 and TRBJ1-5, with no clear D. Germline V gives CDR1 MNHNY, CDR2 SVGAGI (reference sequence). Trimming cost V 0 bases and J 1 base, with 10 bases left between them. The CDR3 spans 16 residues. As DNA, the CDR3 is TGTGCCAGCAGTTACTCGACGGGGTTGAGCAATCAGCCCCAGCATTTT. It encodes CASSYSTGLSNQPQHF.

The rearrangement uses TRBV30 and TRBJ2-4, with TRBD2 matching over 10 bases. CDR1 is GTSNPN, CDR2 SVGIG, per germline (reference sequence). The CDR3 has 16 residues. V lost 3 bases, J lost 7 bases, and 12 bases stayed unmatched. The CDR3 is CAWSTSGVGLVNIQYF. The DNA for the CDR3 is TGTGCCTGGAGCACTAGCGGGGTGGGGTTGGTGAACATTCAGTACTTC.

The J gene is TRBJ2-7, the V gene TRBV5-1; 9 nucleotides line up with TRBD1. Germline trimming cut 2 bases from V and 1 base from J; bases unmatched to any gene: 1. CDR3 length equals 14 residues. The germline gives CDR1 SGHRS, CDR2 YFSETQ. The CDR3 region is CASSFGTGSYEQYF. The CDR3 DNA reads TGCGCCAGCAGCTTCGGGACAGGGTCCTACGAGCAGTACTTC.

This clone was seen a single time. The chain links TRBV6-1 to TRBJ2-5; the D is unclear. The DNA matches TRBJ2-7 better at its end, which makes the J call doubtful. Germline assignment: CDR1 MNHNS and CDR2 SASEGT. The CDR3 is 14 amino acids. For the CDR3, the DNA is TGTGCCAGCAGTGCCACGGGTTTCTCCTACGAGCAGTACTTC. Protein product: CASSATGFSYEQYF.

This clone was observed a single time. The rearrangement joins TRBV7-2 to TRBJ1-2, with D unclear. CDR3 length equals 12 residues. From germline, CDR1 is SGHTA and CDR2 FQGNSA. V shed 5 bases and J shed 8 bases, with 12 bases lying between them. Here the CDR3 reads CASSPPGGGYTF. The DNA of the CDR3 is TGTGCCAGCAGCCCCCCCGGTGGGGGCTACACCTTC.